A selection of T cell receptor beta chains follows, all from one sample in a study of T-cell reconstitution after alpha-beta-depleted transplantation in children. TCRdb analysed the PCR reads with MiXCR anew, one entry per CDR3 protein. The data show almost 500,000 distinct CDR3 sequences, approximately 12% seen once. Here the sequenced sample was PBMCs from the stem cell graft donor, taken from the stem cell graft. The origin of the receptors is a human donor who donated a stem cell graft to a child with combined immunodeficiency. CDR3s include the opening cysteine and the closing phenylalanine or tryptophan. The D gene is left open where the match is weak. Clone size is shown for a subset of rows, as once, few, many or a class of expanded clone.

>NA|TRBJ2-4|TRBV12-3/TRBV12-4|NA
CASSSAKNIQYF
TGTGCCAGCAGTTCGGCCAAAAACATTCAGTACTTC
>NA|TRBJ2-7|TRBV27|NA
CASSLIMVVSGIPYEQYF
TGTGCCAGCAGTTTAATCATGGTTGTTTCCGGGATTCCCTACGAGCAGTACTTC
>NA|TRBJ2-1|TRBV6-6|few
CASSYTTGEQFF
TGTGCCAGCAGTTACACGACAGGAGAGCAGTTCTTC
>NA|TRBJ2-5|TRBV20-1|many
CSASLAYQETQYF
TGCAGTGCTAGTCTAGCGTACCAAGAGACCCAGTACTTC
>NA|TRBJ2-3|TRBV11-1|NA
CASSSVGQWLDTQYF
TGTGCCAGCAGCTCGGTGGGCCAGTGGCTAGATACGCAGTATTTT
>TRBD1|TRBJ2-1|TRBV5-1|NA
CASSVRQGYNEQFF
TGCGCCAGCAGCGTCAGACAGGGTTACAATGAGCAGTTCTTC
>TRBD1|TRBJ2-7|TRBV12-3/TRBV12-4|many
CASSRTGEQYF
TGTGCCAGCAGCCGGACAGGAGAGCAGTACTTC
>NA|TRBJ2-2|TRBV4-3|NA
CASSHASANTGELFF
TGCGCCAGCAGCCATGCTAGCGCGAACACCGGGGAGCTGTTTTTT
>NA|TRBJ2-5|TRBV4-3|NA
CASSQGTAGETQYF
TGCGCCAGCAGCCAAGGGACAGCAGGGGAGACCCAGTACTTC
>NA|TRBJ2-7|TRBV7-2|few
CASSPGEGDPSYEQYF
TGTGCCAGCAGCCCGGGGGAGGGGGACCCCTCCTACGAGCAGTACTTC
>TRBD1|TRBJ1-1|TRBV7-2|many
CASSLVGTGGNTEAFF
TGTGCCAGCAGCTTAGTTGGGACAGGGGGCAACACTGAAGCTTTCTTT
>NA|TRBJ1-3|TRBV29-1|NA
CSVETLSGNTIYF
TGCAGCGTTGAGACCCTCTCTGGAAACACCATATATTTT
>TRBD2|TRBJ2-2|TRBV3-1|NA
CASSLTSGGTNTGELFF
TGTGCCAGCAGCCTAACTAGCGGGGGGACCAACACCGGGGAGCTGTTTTTT
>TRBD1|TRBJ2-1|TRBV30|once
CAWSKGQGTDNEQFF
TGTGCCTGGAGTAAGGGACAGGGGACTGACAATGAGCAGTTCTTC
>NA|TRBJ2-7|TRBV4-3|NA
CASSLAPGVTLYEQYF
TGCGCCAGCAGCCTCGCGCCAGGGGTAACGCTCTACGAGCAGTACTTC
>TRBD1|TRBJ1-2|TRBV6-5|few
CASSYRWDRKPYGYTF
TGTGCCAGCAGTTACCGATGGGACAGAAAACCTTATGGCTACACCTTC
>TRBD1|TRBJ2-2|TRBV5-1|few
CASSFTGTGGTGELFF
TGCGCCAGCAGCTTTACCGGGACAGGGGGCACCGGGGAGCTGTTTTTT
>NA|TRBJ1-5|TRBV6-2/TRBV6-3|few
CASTPTGWSVGNQPQHF
TGTGCCAGCACCCCCACAGGGTGGAGCGTGGGCAATCAGCCCCAGCATTTT
>TRBD2|TRBJ2-7|TRBV10-3|many
CAISFSGRADDEQYF
TGTGCCATCAGTTTTAGCGGGAGGGCCGACGACGAGCAGTACTTC
>NA|TRBJ2-1|TRBV11-2|few
CASSLNPLNEQFF
TGTGCCAGCAGCTTAAACCCCCTCAATGAGCAGTTCTTC
>NA|TRBJ2-3|TRBV7-8|NA
CASSSIPQGSDTQYF
TGTGCCAGCAGCTCAATTCCCCAGGGATCCGATACGCAGTATTTT
>TRBD1|TRBJ2-5|TRBV28|few
CASSSAGQGSETQYF
TGTGCCAGCAGTTCAGCGGGACAGGGATCGGAGACCCAGTACTTC
>NA|TRBJ1-2|TRBV12-3/TRBV12-4|many
CASSPIRSIYGYTF
TGTGCCAGCAGTCCCATTAGGTCCATCTATGGCTACACCTTC
>NA|TRBJ2-7|TRBV29-1|NA
CSAGGGQNGDEQYF
TGCAGCGCTGGGGGCGGACAGAACGGGGACGAGCAGTACTTC
>NA|TRBJ2-3|TRBV21-1|few
CASSNLYGTDTQYF
TGTGCCAGCAGCAATTTGTACGGCACAGATACGCAGTATTTT
>NA|TRBJ2-2|TRBV6-5|few
CASSYGAGTGELFF
TGTGCCAGCAGTTACGGGGCGGGGACCGGGGAGCTGTTTTTT
>TRBD2|TRBJ2-1|TRBV9|NA
CASSVATGGVAGYNEQFF
TGTGCCAGCAGCGTAGCTACCGGGGGGGTAGCGGGATACAATGAGCAGTTCTTC
>NA|TRBJ2-1|TRBV7-3|NA
CASSPGYSTGSDSYNEQFF
TGTGCCAGCAGCCCTGGGTACTCTACAGGGAGCGACTCCTACAATGAGCAGTTCTTC
>NA|TRBJ2-1|TRBV6-1|NA
CASSRGTNEQFF
TGTGCCAGCAGCCGTGGCACCAATGAGCAGTTCTTC
>NA|TRBJ1-5|TRBV10-3|few
CAISERDNQPQHF
TGTGCCATCAGTGAGCGGGACAATCAGCCCCAGCATTTT
>TRBD1|TRBJ2-7|TRBV28|few
CASSLPPGGGEQYF
TGTGCCAGCAGTTTACCTCCAGGGGGCGGCGAGCAGTACTTC